These 6 T cell receptor beta chains originate from one sample sequenced in a study of T cell responses to AZD1222 COVID-19 vaccine. The repertoire was sequenced with immunoSEQ multiplex PCR; TCRdb's copy has only in-frame clones and lacks some. The sample lists around 130,000 clones, roughly 90% occurring once. The specimen was peripheral blood, collected 28 days after the second dose of the MenACWY control vaccine. The receptors derive from an adult who received the MenACWY meningococcal vaccine as a control.

The CDR3 protein is CASSSGTLNEKLFF. CDR3 DNA sequence: TGTGCCAGCAGCTCCGGTACACTTAATGAAAAACTGTTTTTT. The rearrangement links TRBV7-9 to TRBJ1-4; D is ambiguous. V lost 4 bases and J lost 4, with 10 bases in between. The CDR3 spans 14 residues. Looked up from germline, CDR1 is SEHNR and CDR2 is FQNEAQ (reference sequence).

Concerning this clone itself: Relative to the germline gene, one junction end is altered; a read error may explain this. The chain has TRBV27 and TRBJ2-6; D is perhaps TRBD1 or TRBD2 (6 bases each). The CDR3 covers 15 residues. From germline, CDR1 is MNHEY and CDR2 SMNVEV (reference sequence). The CDR3 loop reads CASSPWGAGANVLTF. CDR3 DNA: TGTGCCAGCAGTCCGTGGGGGGCTGGAGCCAACGTCCTGACTTTC.

The chain combines TRBV7-8 with TRBJ2-3; D might be TRBD1 (5 bases). Germline V CDR1 and CDR2: SGHVS, FQNEAQ. The length of the CDR3 is 16 residues. V lost 7 bases and J lost 2, with 19 bases in between. In DNA, the CDR3 is TGTGCCAGCACCCAATACTCGACAGTAAACACAGATACGCAGTATTTT. Its translation is CASTQYSTVNTDTQYF.

This chain uses TRBV5-1 with TRBJ2-3, with D perhaps matching TRBD2 (6 bases). V was shortened by 5 bases and J by 4 bases, with 17 bases between the two germline ends. The germline V gene has CDR1 SGHRS and CDR2 YFSETQ. CDR3 size: 15 residues. The CDR3 DNA is TGCGCCAGCAGAAAGCGGGCGGAGAACTCAGATACGCAGTATTTT. Amino acid sequence: CASRKRAENSDTQYF.

The rearrangement uses TRBV5-1 and TRBJ2-2; 12 bases line up with TRBD2. CDR1 and CDR2 from the germline V gene are SGHRS and YFSETQ. This CDR3 comprises 14 residues. V trimming: 7 bases; J trimming: 5 bases; junction bases outside the gene matches: 3. This CDR3 is CASRLAGVTGELFF. CDR3 sequence (DNA): TGCGCCAGCCGACTAGCGGGAGTGACCGGGGAGCTGTTTTTT.

The chain couples TRBV28 to TRBJ2-7; the D gene is possibly TRBD1 (6 bases). Trimming cost V 9 bases and J 0 bases, with 21 bases left between them. From germline, CDR1 is MDHEN and CDR2 SYDVKM. The CDR3 has 16 amino acids. This CDR3 is CASSLRGGYSSYEQYV. The CDR3, as DNA: TGTGCCAGTAGCCTTAGAGGGGGATACAGCTCCTACGAGCAGTACGTC.